This T cell receptor (beta chain) was found in a study of radiotherapy plus CTLA-4 blockade in lung cancer. Study-level background: Around 19% of patients responded objectively, and around 32% achieved disease control. Study outcomes and limitations: Among reported predictors of response, early blood T cell clone dynamics with interferon-beta performed best. In blood, tumor-derived TCR clones expanded after radiotherapy plus ipilimumab.

Points on this clone: Its specificity is not known.

In chemo-refractory metastatic non-small-cell lung cancer, patients got ipilimumab CTLA-4 blockade together with focal radiation. CDR3 length: 14 residues. The ends lost 6 bases at V and 5 bases at J; junction bases unmatched: 5. Germline V gives CDR1 ENHRY, CDR2 SYGVKD. The table came from immunoSEQ multiplex PCR; TCRdb's copy has only in-frame clones and leaves some out. The sample records about 49,000 clones, 85% being singletons. The sample here was peripheral blood, taken from a patient treated with radiotherapy plus ipilimumab. This sequence was found in a human donor with non-small cell lung cancer whose response to radiotherapy plus ipilimumab could not be evaluated. V usage is TRBV10-3 and J usage is TRBJ2-1; 9 bases match TRBD2. In nucleotides, the CDR3 is TGTGCCATCAGCTCGGGACTAGCCGACAATGAGCAGTTCTTC. Encoded protein: CAISSGLADNEQFF.